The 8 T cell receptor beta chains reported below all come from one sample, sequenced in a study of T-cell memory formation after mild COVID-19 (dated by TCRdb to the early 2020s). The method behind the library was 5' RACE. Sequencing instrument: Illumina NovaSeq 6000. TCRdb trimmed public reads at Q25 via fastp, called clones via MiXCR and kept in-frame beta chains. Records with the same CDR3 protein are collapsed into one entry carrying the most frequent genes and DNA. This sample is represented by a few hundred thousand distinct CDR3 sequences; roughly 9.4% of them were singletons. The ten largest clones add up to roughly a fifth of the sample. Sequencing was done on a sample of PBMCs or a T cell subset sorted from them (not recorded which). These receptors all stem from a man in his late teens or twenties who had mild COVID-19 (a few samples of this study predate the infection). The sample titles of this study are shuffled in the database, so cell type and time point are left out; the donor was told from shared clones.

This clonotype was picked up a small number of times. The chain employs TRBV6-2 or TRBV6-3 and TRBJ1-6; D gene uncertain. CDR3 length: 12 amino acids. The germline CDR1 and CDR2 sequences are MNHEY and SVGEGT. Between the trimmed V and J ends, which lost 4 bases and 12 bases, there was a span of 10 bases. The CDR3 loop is CASSWQVGPLHF. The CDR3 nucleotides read TGTGCCAGCAGTTGGCAGGTGGGACCCCTCCACTTT.

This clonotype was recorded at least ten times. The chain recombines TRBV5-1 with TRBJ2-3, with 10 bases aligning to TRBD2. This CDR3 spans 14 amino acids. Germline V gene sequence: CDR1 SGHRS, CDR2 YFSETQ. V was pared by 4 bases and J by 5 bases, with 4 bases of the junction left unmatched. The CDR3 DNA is TGCGCCAGCAGCGTCATAGCGGGGGGAGATACGCAGTATTTT. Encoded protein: CASSVIAGGDTQYF.

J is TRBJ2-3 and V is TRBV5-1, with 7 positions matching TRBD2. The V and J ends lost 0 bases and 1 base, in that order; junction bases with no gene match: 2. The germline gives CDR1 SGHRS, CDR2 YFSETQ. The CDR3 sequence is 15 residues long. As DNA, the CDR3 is TGCGCCAGCAGCTTGGCGCTAGCGGGCACAGATACGCAGTATTTT. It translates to CASSLALAGTDTQYF.

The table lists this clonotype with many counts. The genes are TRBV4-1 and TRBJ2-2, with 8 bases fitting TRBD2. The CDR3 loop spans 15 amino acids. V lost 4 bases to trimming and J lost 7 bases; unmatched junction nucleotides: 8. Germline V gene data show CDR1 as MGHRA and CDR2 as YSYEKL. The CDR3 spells CASSPRGGQGGELFF. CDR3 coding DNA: TGCGCCAGCAGCCCCCGGGGGGGCCAAGGCGGGGAGCTGTTTTTT.

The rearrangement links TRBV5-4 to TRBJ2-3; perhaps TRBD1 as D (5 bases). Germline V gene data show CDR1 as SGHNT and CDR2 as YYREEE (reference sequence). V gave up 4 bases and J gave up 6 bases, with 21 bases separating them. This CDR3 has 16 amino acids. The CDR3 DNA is TGTGCCAGCAGCCCGCTCTCGGCAGGGAAGAGGGATACGCAGTATTTT. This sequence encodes CASSPLSAGKRDTQYF.

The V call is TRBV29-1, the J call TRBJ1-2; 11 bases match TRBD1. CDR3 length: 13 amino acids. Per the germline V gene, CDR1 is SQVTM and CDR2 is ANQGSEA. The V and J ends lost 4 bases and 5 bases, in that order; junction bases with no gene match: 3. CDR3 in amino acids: CSVGTGGGYGYTF. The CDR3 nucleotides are TGCAGCGTTGGGACAGGGGGCGGGTATGGCTACACCTTC.

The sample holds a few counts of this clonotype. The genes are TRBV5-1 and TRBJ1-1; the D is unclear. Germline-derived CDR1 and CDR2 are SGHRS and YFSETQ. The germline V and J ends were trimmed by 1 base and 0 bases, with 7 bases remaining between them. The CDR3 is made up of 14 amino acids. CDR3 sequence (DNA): TGCGCCAGCAGCTTGAGCCGATTGAACACTGAAGCTTTCTTT. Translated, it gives CASSLSRLNTEAFF.

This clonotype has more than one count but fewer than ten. The CDR3 here is CATWTGSAGELFF. The CDR3 bases are TGTGCCACCTGGACAGGGAGCGCCGGGGAGCTGTTTTTT. The chain carries TRBV14 and TRBJ2-2; 8 nucleotides agree with TRBD1. The CDR3 is 13 amino acids. The V and J ends lost 10 bases and 6 bases, in that order; junction bases with no gene match: 7. In germline, CDR1 is SGHDN, CDR2 FVKESK.